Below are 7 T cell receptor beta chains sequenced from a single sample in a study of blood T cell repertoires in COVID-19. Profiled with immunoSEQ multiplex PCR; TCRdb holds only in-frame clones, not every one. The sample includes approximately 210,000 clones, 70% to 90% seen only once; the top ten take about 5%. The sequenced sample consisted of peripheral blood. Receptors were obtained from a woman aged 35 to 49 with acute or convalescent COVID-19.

The CDR3 bases are TGTGCCAGCAGCGCTGGGACAGGGCTCCGGTTTGATACGCAGTATTTT. Residues: CASSAGTGLRFDTQYF. V and J are TRBV11-2 and TRBJ2-3; 9 bases match TRBD1. CDR3 length equals 16 residues. Germline V CDR1 and CDR2: SGHAT, FQNNGV. The V gene end was trimmed by 5 bases and the J gene end by 6 bases; junction bases not matched to a gene: 12.

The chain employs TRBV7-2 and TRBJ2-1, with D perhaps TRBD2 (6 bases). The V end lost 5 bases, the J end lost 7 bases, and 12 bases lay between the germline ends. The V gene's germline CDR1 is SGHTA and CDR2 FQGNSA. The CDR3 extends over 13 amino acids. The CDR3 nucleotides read TGTGCCAGCAGCACCCGGGGGATAAATGAGCAGTTCTTC. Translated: CASSTRGINEQFF. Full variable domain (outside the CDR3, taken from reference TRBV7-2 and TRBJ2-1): GAGVSQSPSNKVTEKGKDVELRCDPISGHTALYWYRQSLGQGLEFLIYFQGNSAPDKSGLPSDRFSAERTGGSVSTLTIQRTQQEDSAVYLCASSTRGINEQFFGPGTRLTVL.

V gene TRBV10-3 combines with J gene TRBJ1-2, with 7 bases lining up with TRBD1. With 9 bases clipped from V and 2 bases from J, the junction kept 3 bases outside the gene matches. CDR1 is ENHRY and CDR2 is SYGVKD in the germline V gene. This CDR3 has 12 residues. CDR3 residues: CAIKQGNYGYTF. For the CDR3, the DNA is TGTGCCATAAAACAGGGGAACTATGGCTACACCTTC.

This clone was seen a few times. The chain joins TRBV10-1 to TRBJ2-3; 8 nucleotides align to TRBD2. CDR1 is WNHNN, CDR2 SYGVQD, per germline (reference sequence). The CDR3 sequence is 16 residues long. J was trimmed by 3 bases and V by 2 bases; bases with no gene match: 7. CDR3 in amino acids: CASSEIRGGRTDTQYF. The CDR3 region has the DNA TGCGCCAGCAGTGAGATCCGGGGGGGCCGGACAGATACGCAGTATTTT.

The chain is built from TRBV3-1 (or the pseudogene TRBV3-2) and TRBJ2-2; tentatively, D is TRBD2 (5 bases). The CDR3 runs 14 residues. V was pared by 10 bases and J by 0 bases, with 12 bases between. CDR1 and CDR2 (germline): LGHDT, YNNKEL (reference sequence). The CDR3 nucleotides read TGTGCCACTCGCCGGGGAGCGAACACCGGGGAGCTGTTTTTT. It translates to CATRRGANTGELFF.

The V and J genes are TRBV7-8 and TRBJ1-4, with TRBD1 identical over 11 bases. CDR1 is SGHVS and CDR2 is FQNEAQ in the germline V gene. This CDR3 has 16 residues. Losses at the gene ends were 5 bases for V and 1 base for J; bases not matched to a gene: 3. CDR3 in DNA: TGTGCCAGCAGCCGCGGGACAGGGGGAACTAATGAAAAACTGTTTTTT. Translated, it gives CASSRGTGGTNEKLFF.

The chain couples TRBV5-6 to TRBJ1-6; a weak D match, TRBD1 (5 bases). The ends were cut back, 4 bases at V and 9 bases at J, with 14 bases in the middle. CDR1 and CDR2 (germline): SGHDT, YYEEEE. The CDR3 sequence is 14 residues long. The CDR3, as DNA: TGTGCCAGCAGCCTCCCCGGCGGGGGTTCACCCCTCCACTTT. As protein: CASSLPGGGSPLHF.